What follows is one T cell receptor beta chain and its context. Profiled with immunoSEQ multiplex PCR; TCRdb holds only in-frame clones, not every one. The table records about 290,000 clones, 89% of them present only once. The data were taken from a study of blood T cell repertoires in COVID-19. The wider study: Sample material is recorded as cDNA or gDNA derived from T cells, B-cell-depleted T cells, or PBMCs.

What was sequenced was peripheral blood. This receptor was taken from a young woman with COVID-19, enrolled during active disease.

This chain's CDR3 is CASSLHGELFF. CDR3 nucleotide sequence: TGTGCCAGCAGCCTCCACGGGGAGCTGTTTTTT. The chain employs TRBV4-2 and TRBJ2-2; no reliable D call. V was pared by 4 bases and J by 7 bases, with 4 bases between. The CDR3 consists of 11 residues. Germline V gene sequence: CDR1 LGHNA, CDR2 YNFKEQ.